One TCR beta chain is described in this entry. The target antigen is unknown. The data were taken from a study of cytomegalovirus exposure and HLA in healthy donors. The ends were cut back, 1 base at V and 6 bases at J, with 13 bases in the middle. This CDR3 spans 14 amino acids. Germline CDR1 GTSNPN, CDR2 SVGIG (reference sequence). Study-wide results and limits: Clonal expansion was found to be greater in HLA-associated TCR beta chains than in equally common others in a later analysis. Fewer N-insertions (relative to the approximately 700-donor mean) were reportedly seen in an Asian-associated ancestry cluster in a later analysis.

The PCR employed 60 Vbeta primers together with 13 Jbeta primers. TCRdb's copy holds only in-frame clones and misses some; the assay was immunoSEQ multiplex PCR. The sample has 100,000 or so clones; 70% are singletons. Source material: PBMCs. This sequence joins TRBV30 and TRBJ2-1; TRBD1 might be the D (5 bases). This receptor was identified in a man aged 40-49 years in good health and CMV-seropositive. The CDR3 reads CAWSGAGQGNEQFF. CDR3 nucleotides: TGTGCCTGGAGTGGGGCAGGGCAGGGCAATGAGCAGTTCTTC.